Below are 21 T cell receptor beta chains sequenced from a single sample in a study of blood T cell repertoires in COVID-19. Clones were read by immunoSEQ multiplex PCR, and TCRdb kept only the in-frame ones, dropping some. The sample contains about 43,000 clones, around 90% of which appear only once. Material for sequencing was peripheral blood. These receptors were obtained from a woman aged 80 or older with active COVID-19.

The chain has TRBV14 and TRBJ2-3, with 7 bases lining up with TRBD2. Germline V lookup: CDR1 SGHDN, CDR2 FVKESK. The ends lost 8 bases at V and 0 bases at J; junction bases unmatched: 5. The CDR3 covers 14 residues. This chain's CDR3 is CASRAGISTDTQYF. Written as DNA, the CDR3 is TGTGCCAGCCGAGCGGGGATAAGCACAGATACGCAGTATTTT.

To note about this clone: The sample has other DNA sequences that encode this CDR3 too. The rearrangement uses TRBV9 and TRBJ2-7; 10 nucleotides agree with TRBD2. Germline V gives CDR1 SGDLS, CDR2 YYNGEE. Trimming took 0 bases from V and 6 from J; bases not matched to a gene: 0. CDR3 size: 13 residues. The CDR3 is CASSVGTSGEQYF. CDR3 DNA: TGTGCCAGCAGCGTAGGGACTAGCGGCGAGCAGTACTTC.

The V call is TRBV30, the J call TRBJ2-5; the D gene is possibly TRBD2 (6 bases). This CDR3 has 12 amino acids. The V end was cut by 3 bases, the J end by 5 bases, with 10 bases between. CDR1 and CDR2 from the germline V gene are GTSNPN and SVGIG (reference sequence). DNA for the CDR3: TGTGCCTGGAGCACTAGCTGGGAGACCCAGTACTTC. It codes for CAWSTSWETQYF. The variable domain in full, completed from reference TRBV30 and TRBJ2-5, reads SQTIHQWPATLVQPVGSPLSLECTVEGTSNPNLYWYRQAAGRGLQLLFYSVGIGQISSEVPQNLSASRPQDRQFILSSKKLLLSDSGFYLCAWSTSWETQYFGPGTRLLVL.

The chain employs TRBV6-5 and TRBJ2-3; 14 nucleotides align to TRBD2. Germline V gives CDR1 MNHEY, CDR2 SVGAGI. CDR3 length: 15 amino acids. V was clipped by 7 bases and J by 5 bases; unmatched bases: 5. The CDR3 nucleotides read TGTGCCAGCACCGGACTAGCGGGGGGAATAGATACGCAGTATTTT. It encodes CASTGLAGGIDTQYF.

The chain couples TRBV4-3 to TRBJ2-1, with 7 bases matching TRBD2. This CDR3 is built from 15 residues. The ends lost 0 bases at V and 7 bases at J; junction bases unmatched: 6. Germline V gene lookup returns CDR1 LGHNA and CDR2 YSLEER. CDR3 sequence: CASSQDPTGGNEQFF. The CDR3 nucleotides read TGCGCCAGCAGCCAAGATCCCACCGGGGGGAATGAGCAGTTCTTC.

The CDR3 spells CASRLATGTGVATNEKLFF. The CDR3 DNA reads as TGTGCAAGTCGCTTAGCGACCGGGACAGGAGTTGCAACTAATGAAAAACTGTTTTTT. The chain links TRBV12-2 to TRBJ1-4; TRBD1 is taken as the D call from the table, unchecked against the DNA. TRBV12-2 is a pseudogene locus. This CDR3 contains 19 residues.

V gene TRBV7-2 combines with J gene TRBJ1-5; 10 bases match TRBD1. Germline V gives CDR1 SGHTA, CDR2 FQGNSA. Trimming at V came to 4 bases and at J to 6 bases, leaving 6 bases not matched to a gene. This CDR3 contains 15 residues. CDR3 amino acids: CASSYQTGGGQPQHF. CDR3 DNA: TGTGCCAGCAGCTACCAGACAGGGGGCGGTCAGCCCCAGCATTTT.

The chain links TRBV11-2 to TRBJ2-7, with 14 bases lining up with TRBD2. CDR1 and CDR2 (germline): SGHAT, FQNNGV. This CDR3 region has 17 residues. The junction had 10 bases not matched to a gene; V was cut back by 6 bases and J by 3 bases. The CDR3 is CASRLGLAGASDYEQYF. CDR3 bases: TGTGCCAGCAGATTGGGACTAGCGGGGGCGAGTGACTACGAGCAGTACTTC.

This chain links TRBV19 with TRBJ2-7; 8 bases agree with TRBD1. Trimming at V came to 5 bases and at J to 2 bases, leaving 5 bases not matched to a gene. The CDR3 has 14 amino acids. Per the germline V gene, CDR1 is LNHDA and CDR2 is SQIVND (reference sequence). In nucleotides, the CDR3 is TGTGCCAGTAGTTTCGGACAGGGCACCTACGAGCAGTACTTC. It yields the protein CASSFGQGTYEQYF.

The chain links TRBV4-3 to TRBJ2-7, with D possibly being TRBD1 (7 bases). The CDR3 has 16 amino acids. The V end was cut by 1 base, the J end by 2 bases, with 15 bases between. Per germline, CDR1 LGHNA and CDR2 YSLEER. CDR3 coding DNA: TGCGCCAGCAGCCAAGCCGGAGGGACAGTTGCCTACGAGCAGTACTTC. Its translation: CASSQAGGTVAYEQYF.

This rearrangement joins TRBV7-9 to TRBJ2-7; the D gene is possibly TRBD1 (7 bases). Per the germline V gene, CDR1 is SEHNR and CDR2 is FQNEAQ (reference sequence). The length of the CDR3 is 15 residues. Trimming took off 8 bases at V and 5 bases at J, with 22 bases between the two ends. CDR3 loop: CASRGQGGAPHEQYF. DNA of the CDR3: TGTGCCAGCCGTGGGCAGGGGGGCGCCCCCCACGAGCAGTACTTC. Looking up the rest from reference TRBV7-9 and TRBJ2-7 gives the full variable domain: DTGVSQNPRHKITKRGQNVTFRCDPISEHNRLYWYRQTLGQGPEFLTYFQNEAQLEKSRLLSDRFSAERPKGSFSTLEIQRTEQGDSAMYLCASRGQGGAPHEQYFGPGTRLTVT.

The V and J genes are TRBV19 and TRBJ1-1; D is undetermined. The CDR3 consists of 13 residues. Germline CDR1 is LNHDA and CDR2 is SQIVND (reference sequence). Trimming stripped 3 bases from V and 2 bases from J, with 7 bases between. The CDR3 DNA sequence: TGTGCCAGTAGTATCGGTCCTAACACTGAAGCTTTCTTT. Its protein is CASSIGPNTEAFF.

This chain uses TRBV28 with TRBJ1-2, with D unclear. The V gene's germline CDR1 is MDHEN and CDR2 SYDVKM. This CDR3 is built from 13 residues. V lost 7 bases and J 10 bases, leaving 19 bases between the germline ends. The CDR3 DNA reads as TGTGCCAGCAATCCCGGACTCCGGCCTAACTACACCTTC. This gives the protein CASNPGLRPNYTF.

The chain employs TRBV12-3 or TRBV12-4 and TRBJ1-2; D possibly corresponds to TRBD1 (6 bases). Deletions cut 4 bases from V and 3 bases from J, with 6 bases between. The CDR3 totals 12 residues. CDR3 sequence reads: CASSWTDYGYTF. CDR3 DNA: TGTGCCAGCAGTTGGACAGACTATGGCTACACCTTC.

This clone has just one count. The chain employs TRBV27 and TRBJ2-7, with 7 bases fitting TRBD1. Germline lookup yields CDR1 MNHEY and CDR2 SMNVEV (reference sequence). The CDR3 totals 14 residues. The V and J ends lost 5 bases and 2 bases, in that order; junction bases with no gene match: 6. CDR3 coding DNA: TGTGCCAGCAGTACCACACAGGGGACCTACGAGCAGTACTTC. Its protein product is CASSTTQGTYEQYF.

The J gene is TRBJ2-5, the V gene TRBV19; weak D call: TRBD1 (5 bases). CDR1 is LNHDA and CDR2 is SQIVND in the germline V gene (reference sequence). V was clipped by 5 bases and J by 5 bases, with 12 bases between them. The CDR3 loop spans 13 amino acids. CDR3 sequence reads: CASSAQVRETQYF. In DNA, the CDR3 is TGTGCCAGTAGTGCACAGGTCCGGGAGACCCAGTACTTC.

This clone was counted a single time. The rearrangement uses TRBV27 and TRBJ1-1, with 9 bases fitting TRBD1. The V gene end was trimmed by 1 base and the J gene end by 3 bases; junction bases not matched to a gene: 3. This CDR3 comprises 15 residues. The germline V gene has CDR1 MNHEY and CDR2 SMNVEV (reference sequence). The CDR3 here is CASSLYRGLDTEAFF. CDR3 coding DNA: TGTGCCAGCAGTTTATACAGGGGGCTTGACACTGAAGCTTTCTTT.

V usage is TRBV4-2 and J usage is TRBJ2-6; TRBD1 matches at 8 bases. The germline V gene encodes CDR1 LGHNA and CDR2 YNFKEQ. The CDR3 covers 17 residues. V shed 4 bases, J shed 0 bases, and the junction held 5 bases outside the gene matches. The CDR3 DNA follows: TGTGCCAGCAGCCCGACAGGGGCGAGCTCTGGGGCCAACGTCCTGACTTTC. The encoded protein is CASSPTGASSGANVLTF.

The chain joins TRBV30 to TRBJ1-3, with D hard to call. Germline CDR1 is GTSNPN and CDR2 is SVGIG (reference sequence). This CDR3 is built from 12 residues. V lost 1 base and J 11 bases, leaving 12 bases between the germline ends. The CDR3 nucleotides read TGTGCCTGGAGTGCTATGAGCAACGCCATATATTTT. Protein: CAWSAMSNAIYF. The full variable domain, with the rest looked up from reference TRBV30 and TRBJ1-3, is SQTIHQWPATLVQPVGSPLSLECTVEGTSNPNLYWYRQAAGRGLQLLFYSVGIGQISSEVPQNLSASRPQDRQFILSSKKLLLSDSGFYLCAWSAMSNAIYFGEGSWLTVV.

The chain's CDR3 is CASSRVDNEQFF. The CDR3 bases are TGTGCCAGCAGCCGGGTCGACAATGAGCAGTTCTTC. The chain links TRBV6-6 to TRBJ2-1; D is unclear. The CDR3 loop spans 12 amino acids. The germline V gene encodes CDR1 MNHNY and CDR2 SVGAGI (reference sequence). V was shortened by 6 bases and J by 5 bases, with 8 bases between the two germline ends.

The chain recombines TRBV6-5 with TRBJ1-5; D perhaps matches TRBD1 (5 bases). This CDR3 contains 15 residues. The V end was cut by 4 bases, the J end by 7 bases, with 17 bases between. Germline CDR1 is MNHEY and CDR2 is SVGAGI. The CDR3 here is CASSLGREALQPQHF. For the CDR3, the DNA is TGTGCCAGCAGTTTGGGCAGGGAGGCGTTGCAGCCCCAGCATTTT.